This section outlines one T cell receptor beta chain sequence together with its context. Germline loops: CDR1 MNHEY, CDR2 SMNVEV (reference sequence). J was trimmed by 2 bases and V by 5 bases; bases with no gene match: 9. This CDR3 is 16 amino acids long. Sequencing used immunoSEQ multiplex PCR; TCRdb keeps in-frame clones, though not all of them. The top ten hold about 6.9% of the sample, which has tens of thousands of clones, 80% to 90% seen once. The data originate from a study of T cell changes during pregnancy in multiple sclerosis. The TCR originated in a female donor with multiple sclerosis, enrolled in a pregnancy study. The sample consisted of CD8+ T cells from peripheral blood mononuclear cells, taken in the second trimester of pregnancy. The chain recombines TRBV27 with TRBJ2-3; 8 bases align to TRBD2. This CDR3 is CASSPSAGEFTDTQYF. CDR3 DNA sequence: TGTGCCAGCAGTCCATCAGCGGGAGAGTTCACAGATACGCAGTATTTT.